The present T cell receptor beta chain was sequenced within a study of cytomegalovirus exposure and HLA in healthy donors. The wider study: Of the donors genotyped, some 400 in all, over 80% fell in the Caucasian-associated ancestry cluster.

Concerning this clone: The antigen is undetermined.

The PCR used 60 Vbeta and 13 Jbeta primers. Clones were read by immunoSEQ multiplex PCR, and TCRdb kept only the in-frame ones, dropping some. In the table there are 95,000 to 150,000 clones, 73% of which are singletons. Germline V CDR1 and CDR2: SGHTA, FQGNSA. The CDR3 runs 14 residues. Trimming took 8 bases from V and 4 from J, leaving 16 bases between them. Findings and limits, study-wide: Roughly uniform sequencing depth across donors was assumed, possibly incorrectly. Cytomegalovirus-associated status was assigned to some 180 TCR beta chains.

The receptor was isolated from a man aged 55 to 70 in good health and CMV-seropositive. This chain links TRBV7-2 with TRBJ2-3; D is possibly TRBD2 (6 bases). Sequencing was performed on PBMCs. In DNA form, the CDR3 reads TGTGCCAGCGGGTCCACAGGCGGGGCAGATACGCAGTATTTT. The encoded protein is CASGSTGGADTQYF.